Described below is a single TCR beta chain sequence and its context. Its binding antigen is unknown. Base qualities are not recorded, but no much larger clone differs from it by a single base. Its CDR3 holds 15 amino acids, cysteine through phenylalanine. Kept here is only the CDR3 DNA, which spans 45 bases and is read in frame from base 1. For CDR1 and CDR2, the germline V gene (reference sequence) lists LNHNV and YYDKDF. Here V drops 1 base and J drops 9 bases, and the junction holds 7 bases not matched to any gene. The source of the sample is a study of blood T cell repertoires in COVID-19 (TCRdb year 2020). About the full investigation: Collaborator samples came from the United States, Italy and Spain and covered acute and convalescent phases of COVID-19. Where available, HLA class I and class II types were obtained from metadata supplied by the sample provider rather than from assay-based typing. Subjects who had been exposed to COVID-19, were actively infected with it, or had recovered from it provided the deeply sampled blood TCRbeta repertoires that made up the dataset. The repertoires were released in a freely available public database intended as a resource for research on the immune response to SARS-CoV-2. The sample metadata nearly always contained a de-identified subject ID, COVID-19 status, age in years and sex. Samples were obtained from the ongoing ImmuneRACE study (first 160 participants) and from over 1,000 subjects provided by 6 global collaborators. The prospective study material was composed of cDNA or gDNA derived from T cells, B-cell-depleted T cells, or PBMCs.

TCRbeta CDR3 regions were amplified from genomic DNA by means of the immunoSEQ Assay, a bias-controlled multiplex PCR. The authors processed their data as follows. Nucleated cell counts per sample were estimated from amplification of reference gene primers within the assay. Sequence reads were collapsed and filtered to measure the absolute abundance of every unique TCRbeta CDR3 rearrangement. For each sample, productive Simpson clonality was calculated by taking the square root of Simpson's diversity index across productive rearrangements. Not all clones reach the TCRdb copy of this immuneACCESS table, which keeps in-frame sequences only. Checked studies attribute under half of the gap to unresolved V genes and leave the rest unexplained. V and J calls and clone size are given by that table; D and trimming were obtained from the DNA. Here the sample has tens of thousands of clones; approximately 90% occur a single time. 0.7% to 0.9% of the sample lies in the top ten.

Summary of the overall study and its limitations: The quantity of clinical and demographic metadata differed by source and by participant and was supplied without curation.

Each collaborating institution followed its own protocols to collect whole blood in K2EDTA tubes. For TCRbeta analysis, collaborator samples were shipped as frozen whole blood, as isolated PBMCs, or as DNA extracted from either sample type. This TCR was recovered from a woman at least 80 years old with acute or convalescent COVID-19. Sample: peripheral blood. The V and J genes are TRBV15 and TRBJ2-1; 9 nucleotides in the junction match TRBD1. The CDR3 corresponds to CATSRGGQGAGEQFF. The nucleotide sequence is TGTGCCACCAGCAGAGGGGGACAGGGCGCGGGTGAGCAGTTCTTC.